Below, 4 T cell receptor beta chains from the same sample are listed, as sequenced in a study of cytomegalovirus exposure and HLA in healthy donors. The PCR made use of 60 Vbeta and 13 Jbeta primers. Clones were sequenced by immunoSEQ multiplex PCR, and TCRdb holds only the in-frame ones, with some missing. The sample holds 85,000 to 110,000 clones, 79% seen once. Sample: PBMCs. These receptors were obtained from a man aged 50 to 60 in good health and CMV-seropositive.

The gene calls are TRBV7-9 and TRBJ2-1; a weak D match, TRBD1 (5 bases). CDR1 and CDR2 from the germline V gene are SEHNR and FQNEAQ (reference sequence). CDR3 size: 13 residues. V was clipped by 4 bases and J by 3 bases, with 7 bases between them. The CDR3 sequence is CASSSDSYNEQFF. DNA for the CDR3: TGTGCCAGCAGCTCCGACAGCTACAATGAGCAGTTCTTC.

The chain is built from TRBV2 and TRBJ1-2; 9 bases align to TRBD1. Germline CDR1 and CDR2: SNHLY and FYNNEI. CDR3 size: 16 residues. V was clipped by 0 bases and J by 8 bases; unmatched bases: 10. The CDR3 DNA follows: TGTGCCAGCAGTGAAGCGCTTCGGGACAGGGTCCGGGGCTACACCTTC. Its translation is CASSEALRDRVRGYTF.

The chain employs TRBV30 and TRBJ1-3; D call uncertain. The CDR3 has 13 amino acids. Germline V gene lookup returns CDR1 GTSNPN and CDR2 SVGIG (reference sequence). Trimming stripped 4 bases from V and 3 bases from J, with 10 bases between. CDR3 sequence reads: CAWMGGGGNTIYF. The CDR3 bases are TGTGCCTGGATGGGCGGAGGTGGAAACACCATATATTTT. Drawing the rest from reference TRBV30 and TRBJ1-3, the complete variable domain is SQTIHQWPATLVQPVGSPLSLECTVEGTSNPNLYWYRQAAGRGLQLLFYSVGIGQISSEVPQNLSASRPQDRQFILSSKKLLLSDSGFYLCAWMGGGGNTIYFGEGSWLTVV.

The chain has TRBV5-1 and TRBJ2-7, with a tentative D call TRBD2 (6 bases). The germline gives CDR1 SGHRS, CDR2 YFSETQ. V lost 4 bases and J 3 bases, leaving 14 bases between the germline ends. This CDR3 contains 14 residues. The CDR3 nucleotides read TGCGCCAGCAGCCCCCGGGACTTGTTCTACGAGCAGTACTTC. Protein product: CASSPRDLFYEQYF.